A single sample gave rise to the 32 T cell receptor beta chains below, sequenced in a study of identical twins (dated by TCRdb to 2016 to 2017). Receptor amplification or capture employed 5' RACE. Sequencing relied on an Illumina HiSeq 2000. The public reads were reanalyzed by TCRdb: fastp trimming at Q25, MiXCR alignment, in-frame beta chains only. Rows with a matching CDR3 protein are joined into one entry that keeps the most common DNA and genes. The sample yields about 790,000 distinct CDR3 sequences; roughly 18% were counted once. Together, the top ten hold over 10% of the sample. The data were also submitted as part of a second study, on T cells expressing NK-cell markers.

The source material was PBMCs. These receptors were collected from a woman aged 18-30 years in good health.

This clonotype appeared many times. The chain couples TRBV6-5 to TRBJ2-5; D unresolved. The length of the CDR3 is 14 residues. Trimming took off 2 bases at V and 4 bases at J, with 11 bases between the two ends. Germline-derived CDR1 and CDR2 are MNHEY and SVGAGI. Here the CDR3 reads CASSYVRVRETQYF. The CDR3 DNA reads TGTGCCAGCAGTTACGTTCGTGTTAGAGAGACCCAGTACTTC.

The chain recombines TRBV20-1 with TRBJ2-1, with TRBD1 identical over 7 bases. The CDR3 loop spans 14 amino acids. Germline CDR1 DFQATT, CDR2 SNEGSKA (reference sequence). The V and J ends lost 7 bases and 4 bases, in that order; junction bases with no gene match: 10. CDR3 nucleotide sequence: TGCAGTGTATCGGGACAGCACAAGTACAATGAGCAGTTCTTC. The encoded protein is CSVSGQHKYNEQFF.

The V and J genes are TRBV5-1 and TRBJ2-1, with no clear D. V was trimmed by 4 bases and J by 7 bases, leaving 15 bases between them. The CDR3 consists of 14 residues. Germline-derived CDR1 and CDR2 are SGHRS and YFSETQ. The CDR3 DNA is TGCGCCAGCAGCCATGGACCCGAAAGGAATGAGCAGTTCTTC. Protein: CASSHGPERNEQFF.

This chain uses TRBV20-1 with TRBJ2-5, with a possible D match to TRBD1 (5 bases). CDR3 length equals 16 residues. CDR1 and CDR2 (germline): DFQATT, SNEGSKA (reference sequence). The V gene lost 0 bases and the J gene lost 2 bases, with 16 bases spanning the gap. The CDR3 is CSARDRRQSTQETQYF. The CDR3 nucleotides read TGCAGTGCTAGAGATCGAAGACAGAGTACGCAAGAGACCCAGTACTTC.

This clonotype occurred a few times. The rearrangement joins TRBV6-2 or TRBV6-3 to TRBJ2-2; D not resolved. The CDR3 has 14 residues. Germline V CDR1 and CDR2: MNHEY, SVGEGT. Trimming cost V 6 bases and J 3 bases, with 11 bases left between them. CDR3 residues: CASRLGGHTGELFF. The CDR3 region has the DNA TGTGCCAGCAGGCTTGGCGGCCACACCGGGGAGCTGTTTTTT.

This clonotype was picked up a small number of times. The gene calls are TRBV6-2 or TRBV6-3 and TRBJ2-1; no clear D gene. V lost 0 bases, J lost 7 bases, and 7 bases lay in between. The CDR3 is 13 residues long. Germline CDR1 and CDR2: MNHEY and SVGEGT. The CDR3 sequence is CASSYSAANEQFF. The CDR3 DNA reads TGTGCCAGCAGTTACTCTGCCGCTAATGAGCAGTTCTTC.

The V call is TRBV7-9, the J call TRBJ1-1, with a possible D match to TRBD1 (5 bases). Trimming cost V 5 bases and J 1 base, with 17 bases left between them. The CDR3 spans 16 residues. CDR1 is SEHNR and CDR2 is FQNEAQ in the germline V gene (reference sequence). CDR3 region: CASSNALNTGNTEAFF. DNA of the CDR3: TGTGCCAGCAGCAATGCCCTTAATACAGGGAACACTGAAGCTTTCTTT.

J is TRBJ2-6 and V is TRBV29-1; no definite D call. The V and J ends lost 4 bases and 0 bases respectively, with 7 bases between them. This CDR3 is 14 amino acids long. Germline CDR1 and CDR2: SQVTM and ANQGSEA. This CDR3 is CSVGRPSGANVLTF. The CDR3 DNA reads TGCAGCGTTGGACGGCCCTCTGGGGCCAACGTCCTGACTTTC.

In nucleotides, the CDR3 is TGTGCCAGCAGCAACAGATTTGAAGCTTTCTTT. Translating gives CASSNRFEAFF. V usage is TRBV6-5 and J usage is TRBJ1-1; D is undetermined. There are 11 residues in the CDR3. Per germline, CDR1 MNHEY and CDR2 SVGAGI. The V end was cut by 6 bases, the J end by 7 bases, with 9 bases between.

This clonotype occurred a few times. J is TRBJ1-1 and V is TRBV4-3; D is ambiguous. The V end was cut by 6 bases, the J end by 6 bases, with 20 bases between. The germline V gene has CDR1 LGHNA and CDR2 YSLEER. The CDR3 is 15 amino acids. The CDR3 bases are TGCGCCAGCAGACTAAACGGAGCACCGATTTCTGAAGCTTTCTTT. Amino acid sequence: CASRLNGAPISEAFF.

This clonotype was seen a handful of times. The chain joins TRBV10-3 to TRBJ2-1; no clear D. CDR1 and CDR2 from the germline V gene are ENHRY and SYGVKD. V was cut by 0 bases and J by 6 bases, with 9 bases left in between. CDR3 length: 14 residues. The CDR3 reads CAISESIATNEQFF. CDR3 sequence (DNA): TGTGCCATCAGTGAGTCTATAGCCACCAATGAGCAGTTCTTC.

The rearrangement joins TRBV29-1 to TRBJ1-2, with D tentatively TRBD1 (5 bases). This CDR3 has 15 residues. The V gene lost 3 bases and the J gene lost 3 bases, with 17 bases spanning the gap. Germline CDR1 reads SQVTM; CDR2 reads ANQGSEA. The CDR3 here is CSVELWDFPHYGYTF. The CDR3 region has the DNA TGCAGCGTTGAGCTCTGGGACTTCCCTCACTATGGCTACACCTTC.

This clonotype was seen a few times. The V gene is TRBV15, the J gene TRBJ1-5; no clear D gene. Germline-derived CDR1 and CDR2 are LNHNV and YYDKDF (reference sequence). The CDR3 has 16 amino acids. Trimming left V 0 bases short and J 0 bases short, with 9 bases between. CDR3 sequence: CATSRDGQNSNQPQHF. DNA of the CDR3: TGTGCCACCAGCAGAGACGGGCAGAATAGCAATCAGCCCCAGCATTTT.

This clonotype was seen a handful of times. This CDR3 reads CASSFGGALYEQYF. CDR3 coding DNA: TGTGCCAGCAGTTTCGGAGGGGCTTTGTACGAGCAGTACTTC. The chain couples TRBV27 to TRBJ2-7; possible D gene TRBD2, 6 bases. Germline V gene data show CDR1 as MNHEY and CDR2 as SMNVEV (reference sequence). Trimming cost V 3 bases and J 4 bases, with 13 bases left between them. The CDR3 has 14 amino acids.

This clonotype came up a few times. The chain joins TRBV12-3 or TRBV12-4 to TRBJ2-7; D unclear. V lost 7 bases and J lost 2, with 12 bases in between. CDR3 length: 13 amino acids. The DNA of the CDR3 is TGTGCCAGCATATCTGGCGTTCCCTACGAGCAGTACTTC. This codes for CASISGVPYEQYF.

The V call is TRBV21-1, the J call TRBJ2-7. TRBV21-1 is classified as a pseudogene. The CDR3 covers 12 residues. CDR3 sequence reads: CASSKVPSEQYF. The CDR3 nucleotides are TGTGCCAGCAGCAAAGTGCCGTCCGAGCAGTACTTC.

The chain combines TRBV11-2 with TRBJ2-7, with D perhaps TRBD1 (6 bases). CDR3 size: 13 residues. CDR1 is SGHAT, CDR2 FQNNGV, per germline. V shed 4 bases and J shed 7 bases, with 14 bases lying between them. CDR3 in DNA: TGTGCCAGCAGCTCCTACAGGGATGGAGAGCAGTACTTC. Encoded protein: CASSSYRDGEQYF.

CDR3 sequence reads: CASSLGGTTRGNEQFF. CDR3 DNA sequence: TGTGCCAGCAGTTTGGGGGGGACGACGAGGGGAAATGAGCAGTTCTTC. The V call is TRBV12-3 or TRBV12-4, the J call TRBJ2-1; 7 bases line up with TRBD2. J was trimmed by 7 bases and V by 3 bases; bases with no gene match: 12. This CDR3 is 16 amino acids long.

This clonotype was seen only a few times. The chain combines TRBV29-1 with TRBJ2-5; 7 nucleotides agree with TRBD1. The V gene end was trimmed by 7 bases and the J gene end by 5 bases; junction bases not matched to a gene: 10. There are 13 residues in the CDR3. The germline V gene encodes CDR1 SQVTM and CDR2 ANQGSEA. The CDR3 loop is CSAPDRSGETQYF. CDR3 DNA: TGCAGCGCCCCGGACAGGTCCGGTGAGACCCAGTACTTC.

This clonotype was detected ten times or more. V usage is TRBV7-9 and J usage is TRBJ1-4; D remains unclear. Trimming stripped 3 bases from V and 0 bases from J, with 5 bases between. Germline V gene lookup returns CDR1 SEHNR and CDR2 FQNEAQ (reference sequence). This CDR3 is 14 amino acids long. CDR3 nucleotides: TGTGCCAGCAGCTTGGGCGCAACTAATGAAAAACTGTTTTTT. Translation gives CASSLGATNEKLFF.

The chain joins TRBV24-1 to TRBJ2-2; D gene uncertain. Trimming cost V 4 bases and J 7 bases, with 9 bases left between them. In germline, CDR1 is KGHDR, CDR2 SFDVKD. The CDR3 is 13 amino acids. This CDR3 reads CATSDPWFGELFF. The CDR3, as DNA: TGTGCCACCAGTGACCCCTGGTTCGGGGAGCTGTTTTTT.

A few counts support this clonotype. The J gene is TRBJ1-1, the V gene TRBV20-1; D is ambiguous. The germline gives CDR1 DFQATT, CDR2 SNEGSKA (reference sequence). This CDR3 contains 14 residues. The V end was cut by 3 bases, the J end by 0 bases, with 11 bases between. The CDR3 sequence is CSASNEGLNTEAFF. The DNA of the CDR3 is TGCAGTGCTAGTAACGAGGGATTGAACACTGAAGCTTTCTTT.

V usage is TRBV6-1 and J usage is TRBJ2-1, with TRBD1 matching over 10 bases. CDR1 is MNHNS, CDR2 SASEGT, per germline. This CDR3 region has 15 residues. Unmatched junction bases numbered 10, after V lost 6 bases and J lost 8 bases. The CDR3 reads CASRSGTGALDEQFF. CDR3 DNA: TGTGCCAGCAGGAGCGGGACAGGGGCCCTAGATGAGCAGTTCTTC.

This clonotype was seen more than once but under ten times. CDR3 region: CASSLEAGKNIQYF. DNA for the CDR3: TGCGCCAGCAGCTTGGAGGCGGGGAAAAACATTCAGTACTTC. The chain recombines TRBV5-1 with TRBJ2-4; D might be TRBD2 (6 bases). Germline loops: CDR1 SGHRS, CDR2 YFSETQ. The CDR3 has 14 residues. With 0 bases removed from V and 4 bases from J, the gap between germline ends came to 8 bases.

The genes are TRBV7-7 and TRBJ2-5, with D perhaps matching TRBD2 (6 bases). CDR1 is SSHAT, CDR2 FNYEAQ, per germline (reference sequence). V dropped 1 base and J dropped 5 bases, with 14 bases sitting between them. The CDR3 covers 15 residues. The CDR3 region is CASSLERARGETQYF. The DNA for the CDR3 is TGTGCCAGCAGCTTAGAGCGGGCCCGAGGGGAGACCCAGTACTTC.

This clonotype was found a few times. The chain employs TRBV6-4 and TRBJ2-3; no reliable D call. Germline CDR1 and CDR2: MRHNA and SNTAGT. This CDR3 has 14 amino acids. V gave up 3 bases and J gave up 0 bases, with 7 bases separating them. CDR3 sequence (DNA): TGTGCCAGCAGTGAGGTTCATAGCACAGATACGCAGTATTTT. It is translated as CASSEVHSTDTQYF.

The chain recombines TRBV24-1 with TRBJ2-3; no clear D. Per germline, CDR1 KGHDR and CDR2 SFDVKD. Trimming pared 4 bases from V and 7 bases from J, leaving 8 bases between. CDR3 size: 12 residues. For the CDR3, the DNA is TGTGCCACCAGTGACCCGTCAAATACGCAGTATTTT. It specifies CATSDPSNTQYF.

The V call is TRBV12-5, the J call TRBJ1-4; possible D gene TRBD1, 6 bases. This CDR3 spans 15 amino acids. Trimming cost V 1 base and J 3 bases, with 9 bases left between them. Looked up from germline, CDR1 is LGHNT and CDR2 is FRNRAP. The DNA for the CDR3 is TGTGCTAGTGGTTTGGGGGACAACTCTAATGAAAAACTGTTTTTT. Protein product: CASGLGDNSNEKLFF.

This clonotype has more than one count but fewer than ten. The chain combines TRBV27 with TRBJ2-7; 11 bases map to TRBD2. This CDR3 has 15 residues. The V and J ends lost 7 bases and 5 bases, in that order; junction bases with no gene match: 10. Germline V gives CDR1 MNHEY, CDR2 SMNVEV (reference sequence). CDR3 loop: CASTGLAGGENEQYF. The CDR3 DNA follows: TGTGCCAGCACGGGGCTAGCGGGAGGTGAGAACGAGCAGTACTTC.

The chain uses TRBV20-1 and TRBJ1-1; D perhaps matches TRBD1 (5 bases). Germline CDR1 DFQATT, CDR2 SNEGSKA (reference sequence). The CDR3 extends over 13 amino acids. V was clipped by 6 bases and J by 5 bases, with 16 bases between them. In DNA form, the CDR3 reads TGCAGTGCCCACCCGGCAGGGTGGACTGAAGCTTTCTTT. It is translated as CSAHPAGWTEAFF.

The V call is TRBV6-5, the J call TRBJ2-7; 9 bases align to TRBD1. There are 13 residues in the CDR3. V lost 4 bases to trimming and J lost 6 bases; unmatched junction nucleotides: 4. Germline V lookup: CDR1 MNHEY, CDR2 SVGAGI. DNA of the CDR3: TGTGCCAGCAGTTGGACAGGGGTGGGCGAGCAGTACTTC. Its protein is CASSWTGVGEQYF.

There are a few counts of this clonotype. The J gene is TRBJ2-2, the V gene TRBV4-3; TRBD2 agrees at 14 bases. The germline V gene encodes CDR1 LGHNA and CDR2 YSLEER. V lost 5 bases and J lost 5; bases outside the gene matches: 16. This CDR3 region has 20 residues. The CDR3 DNA reads as TGCGCCAGCAGCTGCCCTACGTCGACTAGCGGGAGGGCCGGAACCGGGGAGCTGTTTTTT. It encodes CASSCPTSTSGRAGTGELFF.